This TCR beta chain emerged from a study of cytomegalovirus exposure and HLA in healthy donors. A few counts support this clone. The primer mix had 60 Vbeta and 13 Jbeta primers. Method: immunoSEQ multiplex PCR; TCRdb's copy keeps in-frame clones and lacks some. Of more than 200,000 clones in the sample, approximately 83% were seen once. J gave up 3 bases and V 3 bases, and 4 bases lay outside the gene matches. CDR1 and CDR2 from the germline V gene are LNHNV and YYDKDF (reference sequence). This CDR3 has 15 amino acids. Sequencing was performed on PBMCs. The chain combines TRBV15 with TRBJ2-2; 7 bases are shared with TRBD2. The source of this sequence is a girl aged 10 to 17 in good health and CMV-seronegative. The CDR3 sequence is CATSRGGVDTGELFF. The CDR3 DNA reads as TGTGCCACCAGCAGGGGGGGGGTGGACACCGGGGAGCTGTTTTTT.